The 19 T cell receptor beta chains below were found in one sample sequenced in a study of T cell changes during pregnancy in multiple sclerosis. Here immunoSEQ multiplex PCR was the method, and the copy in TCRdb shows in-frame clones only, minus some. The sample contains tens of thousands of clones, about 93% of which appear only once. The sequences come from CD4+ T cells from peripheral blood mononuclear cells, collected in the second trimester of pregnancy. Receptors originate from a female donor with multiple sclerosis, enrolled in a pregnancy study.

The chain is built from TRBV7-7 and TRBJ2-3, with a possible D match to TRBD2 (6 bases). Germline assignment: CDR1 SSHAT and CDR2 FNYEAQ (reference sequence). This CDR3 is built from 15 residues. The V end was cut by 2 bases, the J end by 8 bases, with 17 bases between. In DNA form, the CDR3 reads TGTGCCAGCAGCTTAACCCCGGGACTGGAGGGTACGCAGTATTTT. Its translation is CASSLTPGLEGTQYF.

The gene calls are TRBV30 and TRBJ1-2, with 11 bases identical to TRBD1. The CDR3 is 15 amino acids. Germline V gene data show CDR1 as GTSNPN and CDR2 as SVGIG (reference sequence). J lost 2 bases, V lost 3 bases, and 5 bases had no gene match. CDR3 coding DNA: TGTGCCTGGAGCGCTGGACAGGGGGCGAACTATGGCTACACCTTC. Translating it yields CAWSAGQGANYGYTF.

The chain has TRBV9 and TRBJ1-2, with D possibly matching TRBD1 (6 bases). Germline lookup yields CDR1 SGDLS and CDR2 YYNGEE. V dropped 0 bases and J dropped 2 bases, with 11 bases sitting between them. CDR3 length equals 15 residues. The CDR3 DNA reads TGTGCCAGCAGCGTAGACCAGGGGCAGAACTATGGCTACACCTTC. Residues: CASSVDQGQNYGYTF.

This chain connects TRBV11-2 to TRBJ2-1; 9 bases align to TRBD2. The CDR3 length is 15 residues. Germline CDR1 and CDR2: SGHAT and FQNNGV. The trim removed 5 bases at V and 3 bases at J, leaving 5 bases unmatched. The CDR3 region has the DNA TGTGCCAGCAGCCCGACTAGCGGAAACTACAATGAGCAGTTCTTC. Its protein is CASSPTSGNYNEQFF.

This CDR3 reads CASSAGIGGELFF. The CDR3 DNA follows: TGCGCCAGCAGCGCAGGAATCGGCGGGGAGCTGTTTTTT. The chain employs TRBV5-1 and TRBJ2-2; D is unresolved. This CDR3 is built from 13 residues. Germline-derived CDR1 and CDR2 are SGHRS and YFSETQ. With 4 bases removed from V and 7 bases from J, the gap between germline ends came to 11 bases.

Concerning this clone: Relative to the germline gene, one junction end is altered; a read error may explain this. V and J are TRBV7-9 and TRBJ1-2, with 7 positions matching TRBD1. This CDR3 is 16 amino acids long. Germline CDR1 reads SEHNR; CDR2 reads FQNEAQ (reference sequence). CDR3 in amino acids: CASSLGQAQRNYGYTF. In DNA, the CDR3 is TGTGCCAGCAGTTTAGGACAGGCGCAACGTAACTATGGCTACACCTTC. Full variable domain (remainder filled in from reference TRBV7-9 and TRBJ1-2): DTGVSQNPRHKITKRGQNVTFRCDPISEHNRLYWYRQTLGQGPEFLTYFQNEAQLEKSRLLSDRFSAERPKGSFSTLEIQRTEQGDSAMYLCASSLGQAQRNYGYTFGSGTRLTVV.

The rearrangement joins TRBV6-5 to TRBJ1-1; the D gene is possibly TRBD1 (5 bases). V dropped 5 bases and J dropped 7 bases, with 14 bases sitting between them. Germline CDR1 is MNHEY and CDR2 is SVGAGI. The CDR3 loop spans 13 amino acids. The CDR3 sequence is CASSIAGKREAFF. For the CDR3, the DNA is TGTGCCAGCAGTATTGCAGGGAAACGTGAAGCTTTCTTT.

CDR3 sequence (DNA): TGTGCCAGCAGCCCGAGGGGGACACAGGGCTACGAGCAGTACTTC. Its translation: CASSPRGTQGYEQYF. This chain uses TRBV9 with TRBJ2-7; D is possibly TRBD1 (6 bases). V was pared by 4 bases and J by 3 bases, with 17 bases between. The CDR3 consists of 15 residues. Germline V lookup: CDR1 SGDLS, CDR2 YYNGEE.

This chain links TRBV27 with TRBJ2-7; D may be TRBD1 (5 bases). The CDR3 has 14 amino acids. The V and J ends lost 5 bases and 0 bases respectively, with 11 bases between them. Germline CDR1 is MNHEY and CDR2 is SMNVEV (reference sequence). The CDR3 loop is CASSRTRTSYEQYF. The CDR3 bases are TGTGCCAGCAGTCGGACAAGAACCTCCTACGAGCAGTACTTC.

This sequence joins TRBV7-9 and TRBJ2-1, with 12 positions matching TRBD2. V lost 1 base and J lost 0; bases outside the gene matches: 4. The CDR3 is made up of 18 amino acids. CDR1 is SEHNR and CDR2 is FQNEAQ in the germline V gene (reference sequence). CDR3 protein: CASSLGLAGVRSYNEQFF. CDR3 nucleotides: TGTGCCAGCAGCTTAGGACTAGCGGGAGTTCGCTCCTACAATGAGCAGTTCTTC.

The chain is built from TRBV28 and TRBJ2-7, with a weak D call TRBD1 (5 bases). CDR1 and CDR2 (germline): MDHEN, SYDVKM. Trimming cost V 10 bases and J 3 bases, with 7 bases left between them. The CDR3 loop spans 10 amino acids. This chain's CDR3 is CATTGYEQYF. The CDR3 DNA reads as TGTGCCACTACAGGCTACGAGCAGTACTTC. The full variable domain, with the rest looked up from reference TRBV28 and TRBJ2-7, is DVKVTQSSRYLVKRTGEKVFLECVQDMDHENMFWYRQDPGLGLRLIYFSYDVKMKEKGDIPEGYSVSREKKERFSLILESASTNQTSMYLCATTGYEQYFGPGTRLTVT.

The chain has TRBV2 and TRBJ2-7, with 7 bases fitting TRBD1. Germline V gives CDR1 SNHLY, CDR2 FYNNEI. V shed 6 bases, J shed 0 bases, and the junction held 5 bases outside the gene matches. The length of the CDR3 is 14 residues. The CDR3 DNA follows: TGTGCCAGCAGAACCTCAGGGGGCTCCTACGAGCAGTACTTC. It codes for CASRTSGGSYEQYF.

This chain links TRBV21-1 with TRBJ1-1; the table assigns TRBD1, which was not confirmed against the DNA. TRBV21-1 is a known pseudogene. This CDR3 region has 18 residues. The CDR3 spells CASSKEKGTGTPHTEAFF. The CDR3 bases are TGTGCCAGCAGCAAAGAAAAGGGGACAGGGACACCGCACACTGAAGCTTTCTTT.

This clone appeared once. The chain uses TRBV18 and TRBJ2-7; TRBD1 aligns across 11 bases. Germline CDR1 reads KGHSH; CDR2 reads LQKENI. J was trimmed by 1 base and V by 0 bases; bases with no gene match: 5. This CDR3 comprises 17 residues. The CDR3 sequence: CASSPPKGTGGSYEQYF. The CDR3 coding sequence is TGTGCCAGCTCACCACCGAAAGGGACAGGGGGGTCCTACGAGCAGTACTTC.

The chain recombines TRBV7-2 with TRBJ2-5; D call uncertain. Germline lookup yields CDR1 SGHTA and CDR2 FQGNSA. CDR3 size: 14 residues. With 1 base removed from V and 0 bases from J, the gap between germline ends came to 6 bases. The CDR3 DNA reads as TGTGCCAGCAGCTTAGGAGCGTACCAAGAGACCCAGTACTTC. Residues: CASSLGAYQETQYF.

The CDR3 region is CASSLRGQGNTGELFF. CDR3 coding DNA: TGCGCCAGCAGCTTGAGGGGACAGGGTAACACCGGGGAGCTGTTTTTT. The chain carries TRBV5-1 and TRBJ2-2; 9 bases agree with TRBD1. The CDR3 contains 16 residues. J lost 2 bases, V lost 1 base, and 3 bases had no gene match. In germline, CDR1 is SGHRS, CDR2 YFSETQ.

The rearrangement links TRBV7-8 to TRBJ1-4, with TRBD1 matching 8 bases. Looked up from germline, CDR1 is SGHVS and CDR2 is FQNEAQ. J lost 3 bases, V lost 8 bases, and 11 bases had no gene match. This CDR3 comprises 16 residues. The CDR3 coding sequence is TGTGCCAGCTCGGGCAGGGGGCTTTCGTCTAATGAAAAACTGTTTTTT. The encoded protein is CASSGRGLSSNEKLFF.

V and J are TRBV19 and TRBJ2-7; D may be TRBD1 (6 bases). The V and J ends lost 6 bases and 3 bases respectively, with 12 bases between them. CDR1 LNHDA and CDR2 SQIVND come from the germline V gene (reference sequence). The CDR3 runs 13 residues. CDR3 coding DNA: TGTGCCAGTAGCCTGACAGGAATCTACGAGCAGTACTTC. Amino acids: CASSLTGIYEQYF.

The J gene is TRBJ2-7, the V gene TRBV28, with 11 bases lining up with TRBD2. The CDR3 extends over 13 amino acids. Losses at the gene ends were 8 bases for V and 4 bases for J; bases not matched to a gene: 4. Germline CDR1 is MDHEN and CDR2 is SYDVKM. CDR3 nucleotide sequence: TGTGCCAGCGGGACTAGCGGAAAATACGAGCAGTACTTC. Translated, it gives CASGTSGKYEQYF.